This TCR beta chain was sequenced for a study of vaccination and CD4 T cells after COVID-19. Study as a whole: Controls had a CEFX pool, an HIV-1 Nef pool, or no peptide added.

Specified treatment: approximately nine-day PBMC culture with coronavirus spike peptide pools or control peptides (ViraFEST assay). With peptide pools, ViraFEST first expanded antigen-specific T cells and afterwards sequenced their TCRs. PBMCs were cultured at around 1.8 million per well with approximately 9.8 IU/ml IL-2 and roughly 10 ug/ml peptide pools. With the Oncomine TCR Beta short-read assay, DNA from cultured CD4+ T cells was sequenced. Genomic DNA was drawn out of CD4+ T cells grown in culture. TCRdb used MiXCR to reprocess the PCR reads, holding one entry per CDR3 protein. The table shows more than 11,000 distinct CDR3 sequences, with roughly 29% occurring only once. CDR1 SNHLY and CDR2 FYNNEI come from the germline V gene. This CDR3 is 15 amino acids long. V was shortened by 6 bases and J by 4 bases, with 15 bases between the two germline ends. Remarks on this clonotype: Its antigen remains unknown.

The origin of this receptor is a human donor who received a COVID-19 vaccine. This sequence joins TRBV2 and TRBJ1-4; the D is unclear. The sequencing used CD4+ T cells from blood, cultured in vitro, collected before SARS-CoV-2 vaccination. CDR3 in amino acids: CASRRTAGFNEKLFF. The CDR3 nucleotides are TGTGCCAGCAGACGGACGGCAGGCTTTAATGAAAAACTGTTTTTT.